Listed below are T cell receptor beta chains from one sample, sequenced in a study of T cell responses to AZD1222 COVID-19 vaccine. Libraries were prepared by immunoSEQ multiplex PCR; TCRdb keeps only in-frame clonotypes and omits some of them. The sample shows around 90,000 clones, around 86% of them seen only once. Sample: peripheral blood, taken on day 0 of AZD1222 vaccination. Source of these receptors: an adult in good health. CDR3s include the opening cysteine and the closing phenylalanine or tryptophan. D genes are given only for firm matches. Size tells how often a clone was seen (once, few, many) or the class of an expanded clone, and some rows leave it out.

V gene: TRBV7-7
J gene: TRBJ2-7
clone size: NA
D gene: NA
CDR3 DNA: TGTGCTAGCAGCCTAGACAGCGGGTCCTACGAGCAGTACTTC
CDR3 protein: CASSLDSGSYEQYF

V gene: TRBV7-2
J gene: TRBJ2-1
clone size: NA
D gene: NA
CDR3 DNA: TGTGCCAGCAGCTCGGTGCCCGTGCATGAGCAGTTCTTC
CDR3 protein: CASSSVPVHEQFF

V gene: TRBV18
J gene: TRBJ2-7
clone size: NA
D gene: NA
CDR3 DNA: TGTGCCAGCTCACCTCCGGCAGGTTTCTTACAAGGCTCCTACGAGCAGTACTTC
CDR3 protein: CASSPPAGFLQGSYEQYF

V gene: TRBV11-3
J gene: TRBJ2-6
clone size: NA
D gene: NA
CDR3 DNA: TGTGCCAGCAGCCCCCGGGGAGCTGGGGCCAACGTCCTGACTTTC
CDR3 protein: CASSPRGAGANVLTF

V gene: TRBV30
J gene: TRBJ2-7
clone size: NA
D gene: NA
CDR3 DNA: TGTGCCTGGAGCCCGTCGGGGCGGGAGCAGTACTTC
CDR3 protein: CAWSPSGREQYF

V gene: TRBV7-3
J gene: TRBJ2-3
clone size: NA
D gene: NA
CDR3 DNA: TGTGCCAGCAGCCCGGAACAGGGAGTGGCAGATACGCAGTATTTT
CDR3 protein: CASSPEQGVADTQYF

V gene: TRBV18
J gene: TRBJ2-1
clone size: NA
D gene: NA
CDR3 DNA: TGTGCCAGCTCTTGGGTTCGCGATGAGCAGTTCTTC
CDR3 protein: CASSWVRDEQFF

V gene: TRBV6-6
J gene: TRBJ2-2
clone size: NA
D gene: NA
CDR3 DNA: TGTGCCAGCAGTCCTCCCGGATTGTGGACAGAGTCTACCGGGGAGCTGTTTTTT
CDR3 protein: CASSPPGLWTESTGELFF

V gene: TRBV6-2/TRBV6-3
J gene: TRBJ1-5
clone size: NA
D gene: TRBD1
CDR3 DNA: TGTGCCAGCAGCCCGGGGACAGGGGGCGATCAGCCCCAGCATTTT
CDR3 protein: CASSPGTGGDQPQHF

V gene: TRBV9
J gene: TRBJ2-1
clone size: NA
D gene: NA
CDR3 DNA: TGTGCCAGCAGCGCAGGACGGACCTCCTCCTACAATGAGCAGTTCTTC
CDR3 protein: CASSAGRTSSYNEQFF

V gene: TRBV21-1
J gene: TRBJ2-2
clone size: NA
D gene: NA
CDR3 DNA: TGTGCCAGCCCTCCCGGGGAGCTGTTTTTT
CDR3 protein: CASPPGELFF

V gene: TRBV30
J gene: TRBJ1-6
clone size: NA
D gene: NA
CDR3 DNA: TGTGCCTGGAGTGTAGGGGCCGGGGGGAATTCACCCCTCCACTTT
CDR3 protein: CAWSVGAGGNSPLHF

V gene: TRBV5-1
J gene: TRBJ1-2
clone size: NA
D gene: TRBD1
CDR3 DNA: TGCGCCAGCAGCCCGGGACAGGGGGAAAGCTATGGCTACACCTTC
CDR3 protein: CASSPGQGESYGYTF

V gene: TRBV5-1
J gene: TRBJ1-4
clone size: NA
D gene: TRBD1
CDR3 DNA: TGCGCCAGCAGCCAACTGGGACAGGGCCTGGAAAAACTGTTTTTT
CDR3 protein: CASSQLGQGLEKLFF

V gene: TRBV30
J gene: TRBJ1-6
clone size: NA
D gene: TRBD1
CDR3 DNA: TGTGCCTGGAGTGGAACAGGGGATTCACCCCTCCACTTT
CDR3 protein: CAWSGTGDSPLHF

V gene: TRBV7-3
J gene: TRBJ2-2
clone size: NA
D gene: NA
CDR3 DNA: TGTGCCAGCAGCTTAAGTAGGGATGTCGGGGAGCTGTTTTTT
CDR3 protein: CASSLSRDVGELFF

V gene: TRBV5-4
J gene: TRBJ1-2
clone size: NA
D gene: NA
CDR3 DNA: TGTGCCAGCAGCTTGGTGGGGGACGGCTATGGCTACACCTTC
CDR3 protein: CASSLVGDGYGYTF

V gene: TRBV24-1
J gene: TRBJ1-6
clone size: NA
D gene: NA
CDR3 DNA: TGTGCCACCAGTGATTTGAAGAGGAGCTCCTATAATTCACCCCTCCACTTT
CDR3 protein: CATSDLKRSSYNSPLHF

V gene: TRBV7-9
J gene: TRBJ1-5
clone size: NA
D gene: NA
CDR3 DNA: TGTGCCAGCAGCTTAGCGGGAGGGGCCGGCAATCAGCCCCAGCATTTT
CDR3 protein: CASSLAGGAGNQPQHF

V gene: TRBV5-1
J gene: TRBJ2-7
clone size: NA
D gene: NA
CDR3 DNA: TGCGCCAGCAGGGTTGAGGTGAGCTCCTACGAGCAGTACTTC
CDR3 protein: CASRVEVSSYEQYF

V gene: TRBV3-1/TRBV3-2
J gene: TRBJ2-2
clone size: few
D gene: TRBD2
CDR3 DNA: TGTGCCAGCAGGGTGACTAGCGGGAGGGGCGGGGAGCTGTTTTTT
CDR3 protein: CASRVTSGRGGELFF

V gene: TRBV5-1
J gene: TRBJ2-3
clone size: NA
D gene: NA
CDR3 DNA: TGCGCCAGCAGCATCTTTAGGGATACGCAGTATTTT
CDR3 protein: CASSIFRDTQYF

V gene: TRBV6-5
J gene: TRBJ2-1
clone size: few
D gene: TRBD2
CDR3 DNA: TGTGCCAGCGCTGAGCGGGAGGTTAATGAGCAGTTCTTC
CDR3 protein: CASAEREVNEQFF

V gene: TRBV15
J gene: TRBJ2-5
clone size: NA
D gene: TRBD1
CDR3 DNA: TGTGCCACCAGCACTGGCAGGGGGCGAGGGGAGACCCAGTACTTC
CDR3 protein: CATSTGRGRGETQYF

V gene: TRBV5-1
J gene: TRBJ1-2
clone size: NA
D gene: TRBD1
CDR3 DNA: TGCGCCAGCAGCGCTCGGACAGGGGGGAGCTATGGCTACACCTTC
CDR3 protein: CASSARTGGSYGYTF

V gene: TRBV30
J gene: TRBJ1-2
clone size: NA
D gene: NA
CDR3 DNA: TGTGCCTGGAGAACAACAGGAGACTATGGCTACACCTTC
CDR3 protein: CAWRTTGDYGYTF

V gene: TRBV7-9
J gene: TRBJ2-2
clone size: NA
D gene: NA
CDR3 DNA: TGTGCCAGCAGCCTCGACAGGGCGGGGGCCGGGGAGCTGTTTTTT
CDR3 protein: CASSLDRAGAGELFF

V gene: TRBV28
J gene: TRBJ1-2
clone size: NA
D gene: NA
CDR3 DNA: TGTGCCAGCAGTTTAGCGGGAGGGAATAACTATGGCTACACCTTC
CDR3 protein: CASSLAGGNNYGYTF

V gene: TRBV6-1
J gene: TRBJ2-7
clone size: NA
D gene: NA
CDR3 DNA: TGTGCCAGCAGTGAAGCCAGTCAGGTGCAGTACTTC
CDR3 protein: CASSEASQVQYF

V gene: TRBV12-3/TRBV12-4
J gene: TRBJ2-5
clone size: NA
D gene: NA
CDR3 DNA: TGTGCCAGCAGTTTTCTAAAAGAGACCCAGTACTTC
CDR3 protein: CASSFLKETQYF

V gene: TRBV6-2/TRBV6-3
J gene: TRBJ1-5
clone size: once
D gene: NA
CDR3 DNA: TGTGCCAGCAGTTACCTGCAGGAGGAGGGGCAGCCCCAGCATTTT
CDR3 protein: CASSYLQEEGQPQHF

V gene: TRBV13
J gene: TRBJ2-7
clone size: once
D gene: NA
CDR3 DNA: TGTGCCAGCAGCTATTGGAAAGGACGGAGTGGGGAGCAGTACTTC
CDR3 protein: CASSYWKGRSGEQYF

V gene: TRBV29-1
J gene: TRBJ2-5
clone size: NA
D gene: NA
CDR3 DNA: TGCAGCGTCGTAGTAGTTGTAGGAGAGACCCAGTACTTC
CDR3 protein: CSVVVVVGETQYF

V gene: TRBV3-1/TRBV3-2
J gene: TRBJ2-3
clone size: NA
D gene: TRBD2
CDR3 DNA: TGTGCCAGCAGCCCACACGGTCGGACTAGTGGGGCAGATACGCAGTATTTT
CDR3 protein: CASSPHGRTSGADTQYF

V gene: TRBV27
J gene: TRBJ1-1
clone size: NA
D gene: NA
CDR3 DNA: TGTGCCAGCAGTTTAAATGCAGGGAGGAACACTGAAGCTTTCTTT
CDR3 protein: CASSLNAGRNTEAFF

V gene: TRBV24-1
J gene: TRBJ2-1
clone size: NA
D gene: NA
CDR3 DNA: TGTGCCACCAGTGATTTAGCGGAGTCCTACAATGAGCAGTTCTTC
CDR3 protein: CATSDLAESYNEQFF

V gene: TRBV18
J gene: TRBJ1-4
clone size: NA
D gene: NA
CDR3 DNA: TGTGCCAGCTCACCAAAACAATCTAATGAAAAACTGTTTTTT
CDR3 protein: CASSPKQSNEKLFF

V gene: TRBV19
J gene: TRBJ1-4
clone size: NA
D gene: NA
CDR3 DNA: TGTGCCAGTAGTTGGACACTACCAACTAATGAAAAACTGTTTTTT
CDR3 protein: CASSWTLPTNEKLFF

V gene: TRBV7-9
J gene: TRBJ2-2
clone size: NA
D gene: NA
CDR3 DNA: TGTGCCAGCAGCTTAGTGGGCACCACCGGGGAGCTGTTTTTT
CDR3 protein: CASSLVGTTGELFF

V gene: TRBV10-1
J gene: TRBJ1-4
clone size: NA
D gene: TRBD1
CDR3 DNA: TGCGCCAGCAGTGACCCCGGGACAGGGAATGAAAAACTGTTTTTT
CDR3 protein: CASSDPGTGNEKLFF

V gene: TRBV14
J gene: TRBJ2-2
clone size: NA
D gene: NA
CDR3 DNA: TGTGCCAGCAGCCAAGTGATAAACACCGGGGAGCTGTTTTTT
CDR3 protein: CASSQVINTGELFF

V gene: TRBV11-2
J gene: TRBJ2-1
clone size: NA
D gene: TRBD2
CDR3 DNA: TGTGCCAGCAGCCCAGGGATTAGCGGGAGGGCCAATGAGCAGTTCTTC
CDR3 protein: CASSPGISGRANEQFF

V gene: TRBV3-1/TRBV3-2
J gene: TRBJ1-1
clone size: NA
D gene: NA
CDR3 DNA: TGTGCCAGCAGCCAGCCGGACAGAAACACTGAAGCTTTCTTT
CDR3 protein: CASSQPDRNTEAFF

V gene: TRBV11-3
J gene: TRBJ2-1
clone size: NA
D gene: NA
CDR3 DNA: TGTGCCAGCAGCGAGAACAGTTACAATGAGCAGTTCTTC
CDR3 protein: CASSENSYNEQFF

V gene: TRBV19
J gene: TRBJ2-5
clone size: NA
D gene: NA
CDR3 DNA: TGTGCCAGTAGCTTATCTCAGGGGCGGAAAGAGACCCAGTACTTC
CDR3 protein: CASSLSQGRKETQYF

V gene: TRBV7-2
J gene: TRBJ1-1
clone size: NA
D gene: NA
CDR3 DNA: TGTGCCAGCAGCTTGGGTTTCGTCAACACTGAAGCTTTCTTT
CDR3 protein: CASSLGFVNTEAFF

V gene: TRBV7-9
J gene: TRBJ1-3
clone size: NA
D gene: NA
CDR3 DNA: TGTGCCAGCAGTTATCAGGGATATGGAAACACCATATATTTT
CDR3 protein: CASSYQGYGNTIYF

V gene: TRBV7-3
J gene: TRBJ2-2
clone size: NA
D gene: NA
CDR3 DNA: TGTGCCAGCAGCTTAGGGGGCGCGGGGAACACCGGGGAGCTGTTTTTT
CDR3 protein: CASSLGGAGNTGELFF

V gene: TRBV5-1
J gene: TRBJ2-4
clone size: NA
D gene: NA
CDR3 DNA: TGCGCCAGCAGAGAGACGGTACTAGCCAAAAACATTCAGTACTTC
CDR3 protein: CASRETVLAKNIQYF

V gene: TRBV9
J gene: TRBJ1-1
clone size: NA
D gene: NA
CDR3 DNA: TGTGCCAGCAGCGTAGACGGGAACACTGAAGCTTTCTTT
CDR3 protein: CASSVDGNTEAFF

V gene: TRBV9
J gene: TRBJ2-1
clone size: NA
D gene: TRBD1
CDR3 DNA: TGTGCCAGCAGCGCCCACAGGGGTTTAAGCAATGAGCAGTTCTTC
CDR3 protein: CASSAHRGLSNEQFF

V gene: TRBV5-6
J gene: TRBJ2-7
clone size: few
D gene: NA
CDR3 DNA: TGTGCCAGCAGCTTTAGAAGGGGCGGAGGTTACGAGCAGTACTTC
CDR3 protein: CASSFRRGGGYEQYF

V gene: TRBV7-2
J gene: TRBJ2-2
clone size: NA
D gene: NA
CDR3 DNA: TGTGCCAGCAGCTTAGTAGGGGGTTCCACCGGGGAGCTGTTTTTT
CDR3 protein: CASSLVGGSTGELFF

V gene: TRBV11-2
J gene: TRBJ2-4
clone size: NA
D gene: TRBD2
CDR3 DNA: TGTGCCAGCAGCGTAGCGGGAGCTGTGACCAAAAACATTCAGTACTTC
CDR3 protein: CASSVAGAVTKNIQYF

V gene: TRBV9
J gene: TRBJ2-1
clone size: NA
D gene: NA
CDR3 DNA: TGTGCCAGCAGCGAAACAGTGGGGGATCACGCCATGTACAATGAGCAGTTCTTC
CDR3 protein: CASSETVGDHAMYNEQFF

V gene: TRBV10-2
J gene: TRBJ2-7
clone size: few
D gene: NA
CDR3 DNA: TGCGCCAGCAGTGACCTTAGGGATTACGAGCAGTACTTC
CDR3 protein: CASSDLRDYEQYF

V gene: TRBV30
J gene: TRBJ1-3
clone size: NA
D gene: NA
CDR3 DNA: TGTGCCTGGGCCTTAGAGTTGGAGACAAGAAACACCATATATTTT
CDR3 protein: CAWALELETRNTIYF

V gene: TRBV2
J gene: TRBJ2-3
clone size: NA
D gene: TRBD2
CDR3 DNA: TGTGCCAGCAGGGAGACTAGCGGGGGTCTGGATACGCAGTATTTT
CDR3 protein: CASRETSGGLDTQYF

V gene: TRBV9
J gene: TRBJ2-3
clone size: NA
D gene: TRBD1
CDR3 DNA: TGTGCCAGCACCCCAGGGGGCGGGAACACAGATACGCAGTATTTT
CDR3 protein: CASTPGGGNTDTQYF